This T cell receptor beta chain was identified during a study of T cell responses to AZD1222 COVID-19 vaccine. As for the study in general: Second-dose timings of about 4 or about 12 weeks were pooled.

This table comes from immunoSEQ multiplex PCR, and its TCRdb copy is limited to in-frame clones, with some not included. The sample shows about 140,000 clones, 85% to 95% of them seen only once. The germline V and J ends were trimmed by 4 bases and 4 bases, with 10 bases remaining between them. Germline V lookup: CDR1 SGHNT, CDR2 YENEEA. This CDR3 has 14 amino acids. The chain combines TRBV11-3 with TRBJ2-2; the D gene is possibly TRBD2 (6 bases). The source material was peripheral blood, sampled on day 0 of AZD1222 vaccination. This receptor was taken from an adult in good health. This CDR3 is CASSSGTRTGELFF. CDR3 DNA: TGTGCCAGCAGCTCCGGGACTCGCACCGGGGAGCTGTTTTTT.